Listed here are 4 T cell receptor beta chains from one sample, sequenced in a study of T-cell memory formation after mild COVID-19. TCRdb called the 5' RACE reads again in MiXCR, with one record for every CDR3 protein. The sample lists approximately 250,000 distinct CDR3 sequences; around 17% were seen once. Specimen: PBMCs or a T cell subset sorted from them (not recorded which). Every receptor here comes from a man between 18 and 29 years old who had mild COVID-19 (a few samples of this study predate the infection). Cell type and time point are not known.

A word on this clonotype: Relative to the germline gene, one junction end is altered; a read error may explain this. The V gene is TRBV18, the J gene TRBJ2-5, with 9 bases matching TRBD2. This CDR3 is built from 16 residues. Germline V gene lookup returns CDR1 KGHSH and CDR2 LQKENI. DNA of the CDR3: TGTGCCAGCTCACCAAAGCTAGCGGGGATCCAAGAGGCCCAGTACTTC. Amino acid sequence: CASSPKLAGIQEAQYF.

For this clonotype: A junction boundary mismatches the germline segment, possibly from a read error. DNA for the CDR3: TGTGCCAGCAGCCAGAGGGGGACGAAAACCGGGGAGCTGTTTTTT. Its protein is CASSQRGTKTGELFF. V is TRBV3-1 and J is TRBJ2-2; weak D call: TRBD1 (6 bases). This CDR3 comprises 15 residues. The germline V gene encodes CDR1 LGHDT and CDR2 YNNKEL (reference sequence).

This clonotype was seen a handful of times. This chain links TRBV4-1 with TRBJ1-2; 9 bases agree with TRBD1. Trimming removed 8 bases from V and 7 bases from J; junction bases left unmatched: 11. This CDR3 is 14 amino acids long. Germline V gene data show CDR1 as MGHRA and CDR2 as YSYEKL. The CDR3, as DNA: TGCGCCAGCGGACCCGGACAGGGGAGCGGTGGCTACACCTTC. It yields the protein CASGPGQGSGGYTF.

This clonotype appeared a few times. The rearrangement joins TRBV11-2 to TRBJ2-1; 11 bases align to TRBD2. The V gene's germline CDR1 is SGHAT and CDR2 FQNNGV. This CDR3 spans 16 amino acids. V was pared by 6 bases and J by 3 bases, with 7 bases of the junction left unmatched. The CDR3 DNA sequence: TGTGCCAGCAGGCAACTAGCGGGGGCGAACTACAATGAGCAGTTCTTC. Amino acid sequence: CASRQLAGANYNEQFF.